This TCR beta chain was recorded in a study of PD-1 blockade in classical Hodgkin lymphoma. General observations from the study: Causes of the repertoire differences remain undefined, possibly disease activity or prior therapy.

Assay: immunoSEQ multiplex PCR; the TCRdb copy retains only in-frame clones and omits some. The sample includes 15,000 or so clones, 84% seen only once; the top ten take around 8.4%. This clone was seen a single time. As yet, its antigen is unknown. Time point in this sample: newly diagnosed, previously untreated cHL patient sample. The germline CDR1 and CDR2 sequences are SGDLS and YYNGEE. The germline V and J ends were trimmed by 0 bases and 5 bases, with 11 bases remaining between them. The CDR3 extends over 14 amino acids. J is TRBJ1-1 and V is TRBV9, with D possibly matching TRBD1 (6 bases). The origin of this receptor is a human donor with classical Hodgkin lymphoma. The sample was peripheral blood mononuclear cells (PBMCs). The CDR3 DNA follows: TGTGCCAGCAGCGTAGGCGCAGGGGCAACTGAAGCTTTCTTT. Translated, it gives CASSVGAGATEAFF.